This T cell receptor beta chain came from a study of shared clonotypes between healthy human individuals. With regard to this clone: The antigen is unknown.

There are 14 residues in the CDR3. Germline lookup yields CDR1 SGDLS and CDR2 YYNGEE. The ends lost 2 bases at V and 7 bases at J; junction bases unmatched: 9. Only CD45RO-negative cells positively selected for CCR7 counted as naive CD8 cells, so terminally differentiated effector memory CD45RA+ cells were excluded. Repertoires were generated with immunoSEQ multiplex PCR, while TCRdb's copy carries only in-frame clones and drops some. The sample includes about 2.2 million clones, about 94% seen only once; the top ten take more than 1.5%. Study-wide findings and caveats: Researchers sampled blood only, noting tissue repertoires likely differ.

The source is a young man in good health. Some clones in this sample may be carry-over from other donors' samples. Sequencing was done on a sample of naive CD8+ T cells from PBMCs. J is TRBJ2-7 and V is TRBV9; 7 bases match TRBD1. The CDR3 nucleotides read TGTGCCAGCAGCGTCGACGACAGGGTTGGGGAGCAGTACTTC. Its protein is CASSVDDRVGEQYF.